A single sample is the source of the 11 T cell receptor beta chains below, sequenced in a study of blood T cells in healthy people across ages. A second PCR, run for about 6 to 11 cycles, used a sample-barcoded 5' primer plus a J-beta primer mix. A single record per CDR3 protein comes from TCRdb applying MiXCR to the 5' RACE reads. Here the sample spans about 780,000 distinct CDR3 sequences, 35% to 50% being singletons. Sequencing was performed on blood. These receptors were taken from a man older than 75 in good health.

This clonotype turned up a few times. The J gene is TRBJ2-1, the V gene TRBV29-1; TRBD2 aligns across 15 bases. The CDR3 is made up of 12 amino acids. The germline gives CDR1 SQVTM, CDR2 ANQGSEA. The CDR3 is CNVGTSGREQFF. CDR3 nucleotide sequence: TGCAACGTGGGGACTAGCGGGAGGGAGCAGTTCTTC.

V gene TRBV29-1 combines with J gene TRBJ2-7; the D call may be TRBD1 or TRBD2 (6 bases each). The length of the CDR3 is 15 residues. V lost 5 bases, J lost 1 base, and 18 bases lay in between. The germline CDR1 and CDR2 sequences are SQVTM and ANQGSEA. The CDR3 region is CSVIRRRGVSYEQYF. Written as DNA, the CDR3 is TGCAGCGTTATCCGCCGAAGGGGGGTTTCCTACGAGCAGTACTTC.

This clonotype was counted a few times. This chain connects TRBV9 to TRBJ2-3; no definite D call. The CDR3 totals 14 residues. V lost 2 bases and J lost 6, with 13 bases in between. The V gene's germline CDR1 is SGDLS and CDR2 YYNGEE. CDR3 protein: CASSVPEDVDTQYF. The CDR3 DNA follows: TGTGCCAGCAGCGTGCCCGAGGACGTGGATACGCAGTATTTT. The full variable domain, in which reference TRBV9 and TRBJ2-3 provide the parts outside the CDR3, is DSGVTQTPKHLITATGQRVTLRCSPRSGDLSVYWYQQSLDQGLQFLIQYYNGEERAKGNILERFSAQQFPDLHSELNLSSLELGDSALYFCASSVPEDVDTQYFGPGTRLTVL.

This clonotype was recorded a few times. The chain uses TRBV12-3 or TRBV12-4 and TRBJ1-4; D may be TRBD1 (6 bases). V lost 3 bases, J lost 7 bases, and 21 bases lay in between. This CDR3 spans 17 amino acids. The chain's CDR3 is CASSLAWGQAEPEKLFF. CDR3 bases: TGTGCCAGCAGTTTGGCTTGGGGGCAGGCCGAGCCTGAAAAACTGTTTTTT.

This chain connects TRBV5-1 to TRBJ2-1; D is uncertain. Germline V lookup: CDR1 SGHRS, CDR2 YFSETQ. There are 17 residues in the CDR3. V lost 2 bases and J 5 bases, leaving 20 bases between the germline ends. The CDR3 protein is CASSFSPEQVNNNEQFF. In DNA form, the CDR3 reads TGCGCCAGCAGCTTTAGTCCGGAACAAGTAAACAACAATGAGCAGTTCTTC.

The gene calls are TRBV27 and TRBJ2-7; no reliable D call. Deletions cut 6 bases from V and 2 bases from J, with 17 bases between. Per germline, CDR1 MNHEY and CDR2 SMNVEV (reference sequence). The CDR3 has 15 residues. CDR3 residues: CASSKLGSSTYEQYF. For the CDR3, the DNA is TGTGCCAGCAGCAAACTCGGATCCAGTACCTACGAGCAGTACTTC.

The rearrangement links TRBV27 to TRBJ2-7; no definite D call. CDR3 size: 14 residues. Germline CDR1 and CDR2: MNHEY and SMNVEV (reference sequence). The V end lost 7 bases, the J end lost 0 bases, and 13 bases lay between the germline ends. CDR3 loop: CASMRIGPSYEQYF. Written as DNA, the CDR3 is TGTGCCAGCATGCGTATAGGGCCCTCCTACGAGCAGTACTTC.

This clonotype appeared a few times. The chain links TRBV13 to TRBJ2-3, with D uncertain. This CDR3 spans 13 amino acids. Germline CDR1 and CDR2: PRHDT and FYEKMQ (reference sequence). Trimming took 3 bases from V and 4 from J, leaving 8 bases between them. The CDR3 DNA is TGTGCCAGCAGCTTCTTGGGATCAGATACGCAGTATTTT. Translating it yields CASSFLGSDTQYF.

The chain employs TRBV15 and TRBJ2-7; perhaps TRBD2 as D (5 bases). Between the trimmed V and J ends, which lost 5 bases and 2 bases, there was a span of 13 bases. This CDR3 region has 14 residues. Looked up from germline, CDR1 is LNHNV and CDR2 is YYDKDF (reference sequence). The CDR3 loop is CATSGLPGPYEQYF. DNA for the CDR3: TGTGCCACCAGCGGACTTCCCGGGCCCTACGAGCAGTACTTC.

This clonotype has only a few counts. DNA for the CDR3: TGTGCCAGCAGCTTAGAACAGCAGAACACTGAAGCTTTCTTT. Encoded protein: CASSLEQQNTEAFF. V gene TRBV7-9 combines with J gene TRBJ1-1; D is undetermined. Trimming took 1 base from V and 1 from J, leaving 7 bases between them. Germline assignment: CDR1 SEHNR and CDR2 FQNEAQ (reference sequence). CDR3 length: 14 amino acids. Complete variable domain (other parts from reference TRBV7-9 and TRBJ1-1): DTGVSQNPRHKITKRGQNVTFRCDPISEHNRLYWYRQTLGQGPEFLTYFQNEAQLEKSRLLSDRFSAERPKGSFSTLEIQRTEQGDSAMYLCASSLEQQNTEAFFGQGTRLTVV.

The chain uses TRBV10-3 and TRBJ2-3, with D possibly TRBD2 on 6 matching bases. The ends were cut back, 2 bases at V and 5 bases at J, with 11 bases in the middle. This CDR3 has 14 residues. Germline V gene data show CDR1 as ENHRY and CDR2 as SYGVKD. Written as DNA, the CDR3 is TGTGCCATCAGTGAGGGGAGGTATCAAGATACGCAGTATTTT. This gives the protein CAISEGRYQDTQYF.